This entry concerns a single T cell receptor beta chain. CDR1 is SGHRS, CDR2 YFSETQ, per germline. Germline trimming cut 0 bases from V and 7 bases from J; bases unmatched to any gene: 7. CDR3 size: 16 residues. Authors' processing steps: Nucleated cell counts were estimated from reference gene primer amplification. Assay used: immunoSEQ multiplex PCR; TCRdb lists only in-frame clones, some missing. V and J calls and clone size are copied from that table; D and trimming were computed from the DNA. The repertoire has approximately 150,000 clones, 80% to 90% of them found once; the top ten carry around 1.7%. The data originate from a study of blood T cell repertoires in COVID-19. Study details: Nucleic acid was either cDNA or gDNA, and it came from T cells, B-cell-depleted T cells, or PBMCs.

This receptor was taken from a woman aged 45-59 years with acute or convalescent COVID-19. The sample taken for sequencing was peripheral blood. The rearrangement uses TRBV5-1 and TRBJ2-1, with 10 nucleotides matching TRBD2. CDR3 region: CASSLGAGGPRNEQFF. CDR3 nucleotides: TGCGCCAGCAGCTTGGGAGCGGGGGGGCCGCGTAATGAGCAGTTCTTC.